The sequence of this T cell receptor beta chain was determined in a study of blood T cell repertoires in COVID-19. Study background: Samples came from the United States, Italy and Spain, spanning acute and convalescent COVID-19. Sources were T cells, B-cell-depleted T cells, or PBMCs; the material itself was cDNA or gDNA.

In the original workflow: Amplification with reference gene primers provided the estimates of nucleated cell counts. Data came from immunoSEQ multiplex PCR; TCRdb stores just in-frame clones and leaves some out. That table furnishes V, J and clone size, whereas the DNA furnished D and trimming. This table holds about 150,000 clones, approximately 86% found once. Looked up from germline, CDR1 is SGHKS and CDR2 is YYEKEE (reference sequence). There are 16 residues in the CDR3. V dropped 0 bases and J dropped 0; count of bases not matched to a gene: 5. This clonotype was sampled from a man aged 50 or older with active or convalescent COVID-19. Material: peripheral blood. J is TRBJ2-5 and V is TRBV5-5; 7 bases match TRBD1. CDR3 nucleotides: TGTGCCAGCAGCTTGGTACAGGGGCGAGACCAAGAGACCCAGTACTTC. As protein: CASSLVQGRDQETQYF.